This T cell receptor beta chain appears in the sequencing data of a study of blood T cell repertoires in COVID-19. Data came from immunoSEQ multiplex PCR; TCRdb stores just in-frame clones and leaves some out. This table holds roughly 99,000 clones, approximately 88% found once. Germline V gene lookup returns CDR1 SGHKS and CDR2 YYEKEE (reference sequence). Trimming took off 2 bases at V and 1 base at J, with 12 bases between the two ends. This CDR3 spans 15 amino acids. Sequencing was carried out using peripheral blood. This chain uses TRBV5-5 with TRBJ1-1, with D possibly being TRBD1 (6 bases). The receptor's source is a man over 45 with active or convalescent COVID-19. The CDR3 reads CASSLTGRKNTEAFF. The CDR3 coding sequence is TGTGCCAGCAGCTTAACAGGGAGAAAGAACACTGAAGCTTTCTTT.